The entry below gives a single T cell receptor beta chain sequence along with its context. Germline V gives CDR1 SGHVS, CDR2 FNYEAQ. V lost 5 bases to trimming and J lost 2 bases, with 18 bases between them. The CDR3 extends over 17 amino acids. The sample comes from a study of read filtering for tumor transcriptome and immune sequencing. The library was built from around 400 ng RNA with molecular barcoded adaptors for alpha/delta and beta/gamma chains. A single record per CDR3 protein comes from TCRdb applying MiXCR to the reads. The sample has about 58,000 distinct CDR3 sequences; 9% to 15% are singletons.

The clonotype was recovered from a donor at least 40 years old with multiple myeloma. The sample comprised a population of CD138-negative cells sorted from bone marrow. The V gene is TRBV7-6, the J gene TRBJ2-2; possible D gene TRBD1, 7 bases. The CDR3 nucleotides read TGTGCCAGCAGCCTAACTCCAGGGGGGACAAACACCGGGGAGCTGTTTTTT. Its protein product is CASSLTPGGTNTGELFF.